This TCR beta chain was observed in a study of CD4 T cell repertoires in COVID-19. Study details: Other coronavirus spike proteins restimulated relabeled CFSE-low cells expanded with IL-2 for approximately 9 days.

Regarding the study as a whole: Between about 6 and 27% of SARS-CoV-2 clonotypes also appeared in SARS-CoV and/or HKU1 spike cultures. Suggested intraclonal diversification: top SARS-CoV-2-reactive clonotypes appeared in two or three memory subsets.

With regard to this clone: Its antigen remains unknown.

This table comes from immunoSEQ multiplex PCR, and its TCRdb copy is limited to in-frame clones, with some not included. The sample consists of tens of thousands of clones, roughly 84% of them appearing once. The V end was cut by 0 bases, the J end by 3 bases, with 12 bases between. The CDR3 covers 15 residues. Per the germline V gene, CDR1 is SGHNT and CDR2 is YYREEE (reference sequence). The memory T cells were sequenced right after ex vivo isolation, without culture. This receptor was identified in a human donor who had COVID-19. Sequenced material: central memory CD4+ T cells from blood, taken before the COVID-19 pandemic. This chain uses TRBV5-4 with TRBJ1-2; D possibly corresponds to TRBD1 (5 bases). CDR3 DNA sequence: TGTGCCAGCAGCTTGGTCGCTAGGGGCGACTATGGCTACACCTTC. Translating it yields CASSLVARGDYGYTF.